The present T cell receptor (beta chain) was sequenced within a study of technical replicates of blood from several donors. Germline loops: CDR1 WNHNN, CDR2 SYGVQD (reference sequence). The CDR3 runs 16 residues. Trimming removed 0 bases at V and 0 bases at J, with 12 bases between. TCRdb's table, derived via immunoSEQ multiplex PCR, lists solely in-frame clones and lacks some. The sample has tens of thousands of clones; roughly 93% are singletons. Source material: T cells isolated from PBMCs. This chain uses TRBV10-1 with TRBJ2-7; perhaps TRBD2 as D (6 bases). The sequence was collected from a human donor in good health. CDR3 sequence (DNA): TGCGCCAGCAGTGAGTCAGCCGGGACTCACTCCTACGAGCAGTACTTC. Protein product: CASSESAGTHSYEQYF.